The clone carrying this TCR beta chain has a count of ten or more. Its cognate antigen is unknown. V dropped 9 bases and J dropped 3; count of bases not matched to a gene: 5. The CDR3 consists of 13 residues. Germline V gives CDR1 LNHDA, CDR2 SQIVND (reference sequence). These data belong to a study of T cells after posttransplantation cyclophosphamide. Sequenced by immunoSEQ multiplex PCR; TCRdb stores in-frame clones only, minus some. Listed for the sample are a few thousand clones, none seen a single time. Whole-study findings and limits: Recipient CMV seropositivity and CMV reactivation strongly tracked TRB clonality. Later blood repertoires were often dominated by clones from the donor CD8+ memory compartment.

Treatment was busulfan-fludarabine conditioning, a marrow graft, and cyclophosphamide on days +3 and +4. The chain employs TRBV19 and TRBJ1-2; TRBD1 matches 9 bases. The starting material was PBMCs, obtained 30 days after allogeneic stem cell transplant with posttransplant cyclophosphamide. This TCR was sampled from a female patient in her 60s who received an allogeneic stem cell transplant from an unrelated donor, was CMV-positive, and had acute GVHD only. Some of the T cells may derive from the graft donor. In DNA, the CDR3 is TGTGCCAGCACAGGGGGCCAGGACTATGGCTACACCTTC. Its protein is CASTGGQDYGYTF.